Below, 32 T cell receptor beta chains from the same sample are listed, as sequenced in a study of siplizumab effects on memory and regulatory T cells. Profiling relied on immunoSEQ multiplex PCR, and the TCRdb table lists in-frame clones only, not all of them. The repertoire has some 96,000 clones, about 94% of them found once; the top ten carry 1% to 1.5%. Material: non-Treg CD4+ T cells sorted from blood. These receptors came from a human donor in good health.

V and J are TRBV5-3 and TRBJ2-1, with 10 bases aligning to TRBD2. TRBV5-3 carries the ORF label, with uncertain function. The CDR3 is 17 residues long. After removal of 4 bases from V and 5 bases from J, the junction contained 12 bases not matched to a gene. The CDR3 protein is CARSRLPGTSDHNEQFF. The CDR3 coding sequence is TGTGCCAGAAGCAGACTTCCTGGGACTAGCGACCACAATGAGCAGTTCTTC.

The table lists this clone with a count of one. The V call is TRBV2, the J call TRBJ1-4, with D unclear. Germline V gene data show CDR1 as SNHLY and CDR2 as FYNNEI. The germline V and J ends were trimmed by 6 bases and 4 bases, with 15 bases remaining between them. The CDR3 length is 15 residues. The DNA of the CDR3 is TGTGCCAGCAGAGGGATAGGGAATGGTAATGAAAAACTGTTTTTT. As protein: CASRGIGNGNEKLFF.

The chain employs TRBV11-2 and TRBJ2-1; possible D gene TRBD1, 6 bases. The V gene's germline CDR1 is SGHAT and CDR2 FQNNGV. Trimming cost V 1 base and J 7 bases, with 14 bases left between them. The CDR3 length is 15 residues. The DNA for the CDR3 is TGTGCCAGCAGCTTAGCGAGGGGGTCCCTAAATGAGCAGTTCTTC. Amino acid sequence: CASSLARGSLNEQFF.

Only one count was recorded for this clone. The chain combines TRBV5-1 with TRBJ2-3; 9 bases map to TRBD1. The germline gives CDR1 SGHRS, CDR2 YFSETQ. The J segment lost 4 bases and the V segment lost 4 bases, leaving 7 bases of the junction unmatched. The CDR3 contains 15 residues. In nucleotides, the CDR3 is TGCGCCAGCAGCATTGTGGGACAGGGAGCAGATACGCAGTATTTT. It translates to CASSIVGQGADTQYF.

CDR3 nucleotides: TGTGCCAGTAGGAGTCAGGGGACTAGCGGTCAAGAGACCCAGTACTTC. This translates into CASRSQGTSGQETQYF. The gene calls are TRBV19 and TRBJ2-5; TRBD2 agrees at 11 bases. The V segment lost 6 bases and the J segment 2 bases; nucleotides outside the gene matches: 8. This CDR3 region has 16 residues. Germline CDR1 LNHDA, CDR2 SQIVND (reference sequence). Using reference TRBV19 and TRBJ2-5 for the parts outside the CDR3, the full variable domain is DGGITQSPKYLFRKEGQNVTLSCEQNLNHDAMYWYRQDPGQGLRLIYYSQIVNDFQKGDIAEGYSVSREKKESFPLTVTSAQKNPTAFYLCASRSQGTSGQETQYFGPGTRLLVL.

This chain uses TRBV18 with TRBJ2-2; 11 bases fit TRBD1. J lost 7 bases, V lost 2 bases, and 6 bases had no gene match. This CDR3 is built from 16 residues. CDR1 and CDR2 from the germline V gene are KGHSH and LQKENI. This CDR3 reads CASSPFEDRGHGELFF. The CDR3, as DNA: TGTGCCAGCTCACCATTTGAGGACAGGGGGCACGGGGAGCTGTTTTTT.

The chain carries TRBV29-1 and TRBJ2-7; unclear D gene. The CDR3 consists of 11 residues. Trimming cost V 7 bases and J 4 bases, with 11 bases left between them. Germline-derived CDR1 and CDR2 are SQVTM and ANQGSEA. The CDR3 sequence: CSGKVGYEQYF. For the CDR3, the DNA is TGCAGCGGCAAAGTCGGGTACGAGCAGTACTTC.

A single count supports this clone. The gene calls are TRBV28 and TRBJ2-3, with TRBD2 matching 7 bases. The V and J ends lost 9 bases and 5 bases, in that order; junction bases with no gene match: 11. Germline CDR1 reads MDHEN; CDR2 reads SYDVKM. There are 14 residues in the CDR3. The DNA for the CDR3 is TGTGCCAGTTGGGTTGCGGGAGAGGGAGATACGCAGTATTTT. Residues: CASWVAGEGDTQYF.

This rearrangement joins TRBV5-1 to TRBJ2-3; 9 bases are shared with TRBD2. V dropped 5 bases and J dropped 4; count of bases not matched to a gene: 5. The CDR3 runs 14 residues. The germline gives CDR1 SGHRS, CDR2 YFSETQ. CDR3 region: CASRQTSGSDTQYF. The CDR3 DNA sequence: TGCGCCAGCAGACAGACTAGCGGATCAGATACGCAGTATTTT.

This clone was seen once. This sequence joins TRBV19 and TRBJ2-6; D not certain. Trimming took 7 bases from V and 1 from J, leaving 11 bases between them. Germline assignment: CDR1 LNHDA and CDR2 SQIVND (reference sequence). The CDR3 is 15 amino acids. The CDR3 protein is CASKGGDSGANVLTF. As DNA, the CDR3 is TGTGCCAGTAAGGGTGGGGATTCTGGGGCCAACGTCCTGACTTTC.

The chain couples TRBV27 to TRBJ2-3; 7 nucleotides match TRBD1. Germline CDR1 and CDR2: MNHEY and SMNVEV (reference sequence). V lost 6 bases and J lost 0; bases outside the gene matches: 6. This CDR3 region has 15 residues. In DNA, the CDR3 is TGTGCCAGCAGGCTCGGGGACAGTAGCACAGATACGCAGTATTTT. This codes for CASRLGDSSTDTQYF.

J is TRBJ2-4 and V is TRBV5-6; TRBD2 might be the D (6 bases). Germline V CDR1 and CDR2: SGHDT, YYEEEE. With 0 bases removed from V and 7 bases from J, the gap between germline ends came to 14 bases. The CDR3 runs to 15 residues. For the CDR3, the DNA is TGTGCCAGCAGCTTGGCGGGGGTTTTCTCGAACATTCAGTACTTC. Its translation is CASSLAGVFSNIQYF. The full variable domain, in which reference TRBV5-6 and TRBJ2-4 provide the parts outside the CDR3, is DAGVTQSPTHLIKTRGQQVTLRCSPKSGHDTVSWYQQALGQGPQFIFQYYEEEERQRGNFPDRFSGHQFPNYSSELNVNALLLGDSALYLCASSLAGVFSNIQYFGAGTRLSVL.

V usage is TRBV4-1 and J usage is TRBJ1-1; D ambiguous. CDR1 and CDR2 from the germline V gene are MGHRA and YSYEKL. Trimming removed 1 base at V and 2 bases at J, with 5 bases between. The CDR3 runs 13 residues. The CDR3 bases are TGCGCCAGCAGCCAAGTGGGAAACACTGAAGCTTTCTTT. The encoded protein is CASSQVGNTEAFF.

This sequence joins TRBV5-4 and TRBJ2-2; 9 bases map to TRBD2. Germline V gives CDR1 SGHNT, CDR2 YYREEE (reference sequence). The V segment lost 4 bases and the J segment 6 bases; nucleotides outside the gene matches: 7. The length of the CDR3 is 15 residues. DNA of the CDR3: TGTGCCAGCAGCGCCGGGACTAGCAAGTCCGGGGAGCTGTTTTTT. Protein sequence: CASSAGTSKSGELFF.

The CDR3 region is CASSPPSQVKPYNEQFF. CDR3 nucleotide sequence: TGTGCCAGCTCACCACCGAGTCAGGTCAAACCCTACAATGAGCAGTTCTTC. The chain combines TRBV18 with TRBJ2-1; D gene ambiguous. The CDR3 is 17 residues long. The V and J ends lost 0 bases and 2 bases respectively, with 14 bases between them. CDR1 and CDR2 (germline): KGHSH, LQKENI.

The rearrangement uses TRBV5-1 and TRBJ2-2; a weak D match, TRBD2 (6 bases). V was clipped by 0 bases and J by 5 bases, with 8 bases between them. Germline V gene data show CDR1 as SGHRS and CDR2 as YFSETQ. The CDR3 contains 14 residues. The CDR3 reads CASSLAAGTGELFF. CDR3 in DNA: TGCGCCAGCAGCTTGGCCGCGGGAACCGGGGAGCTGTTTTTT.

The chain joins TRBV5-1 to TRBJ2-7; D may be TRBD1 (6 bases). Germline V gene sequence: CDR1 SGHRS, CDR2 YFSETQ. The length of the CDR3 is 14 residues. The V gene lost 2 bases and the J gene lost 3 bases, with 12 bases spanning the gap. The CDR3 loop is CASSLGQRSYEQYF. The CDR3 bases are TGCGCCAGCAGCTTAGGACAGCGGAGCTACGAGCAGTACTTC.

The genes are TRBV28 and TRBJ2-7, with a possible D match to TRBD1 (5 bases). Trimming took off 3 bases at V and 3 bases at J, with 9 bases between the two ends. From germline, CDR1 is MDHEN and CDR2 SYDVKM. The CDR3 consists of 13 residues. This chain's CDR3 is CASSFSQGYEQYF. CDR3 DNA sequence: TGTGCCAGCAGTTTTTCTCAGGGCTACGAGCAGTACTTC.

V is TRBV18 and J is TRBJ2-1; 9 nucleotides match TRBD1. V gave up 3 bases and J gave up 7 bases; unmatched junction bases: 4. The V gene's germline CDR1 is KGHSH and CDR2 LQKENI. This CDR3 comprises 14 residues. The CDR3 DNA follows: TGTGCCAGCTCACCTCGACAGGGGGAGAATGAGCAGTTCTTC. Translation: CASSPRQGENEQFF.

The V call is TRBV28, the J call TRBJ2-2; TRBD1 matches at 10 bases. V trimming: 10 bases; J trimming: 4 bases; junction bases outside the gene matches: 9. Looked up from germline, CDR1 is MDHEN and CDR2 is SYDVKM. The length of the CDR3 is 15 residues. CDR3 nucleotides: TGTGCCATCCTCCGGGACAGGGGCCTCACCGGGGAGCTGTTTTTT. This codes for CAILRDRGLTGELFF.

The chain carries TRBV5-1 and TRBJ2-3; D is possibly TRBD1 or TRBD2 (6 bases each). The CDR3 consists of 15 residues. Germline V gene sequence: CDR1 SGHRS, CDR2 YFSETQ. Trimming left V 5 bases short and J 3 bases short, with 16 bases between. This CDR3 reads CASSGPGGRTDTQYF. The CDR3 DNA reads TGCGCCAGCAGTGGTCCTGGGGGGCGAACAGATACGCAGTATTTT. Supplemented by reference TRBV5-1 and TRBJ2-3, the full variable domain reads KAGVTQTPRYLIKTRGQQVTLSCSPISGHRSVSWYQQTPGQGLQFLFEYFSETQRNKGNFPGRFSGRQFSNSRSEMNVSTLELGDSALYLCASSGPGGRTDTQYFGPGTRLTVL.

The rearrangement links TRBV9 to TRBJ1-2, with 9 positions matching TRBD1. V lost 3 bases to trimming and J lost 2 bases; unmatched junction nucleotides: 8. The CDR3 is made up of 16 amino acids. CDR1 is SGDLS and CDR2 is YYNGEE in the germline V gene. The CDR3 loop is CASSAGTGKANYGYTF. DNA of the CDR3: TGTGCCAGCAGCGCCGGGACAGGGAAGGCCAACTATGGCTACACCTTC.

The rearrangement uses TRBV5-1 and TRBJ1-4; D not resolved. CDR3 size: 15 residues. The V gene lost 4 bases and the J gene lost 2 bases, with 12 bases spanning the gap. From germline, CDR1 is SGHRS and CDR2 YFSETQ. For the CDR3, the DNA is TGCGCCAGCAGCATCTCTAGAGTCACTAATGAAAAACTGTTTTTT. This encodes CASSISRVTNEKLFF.

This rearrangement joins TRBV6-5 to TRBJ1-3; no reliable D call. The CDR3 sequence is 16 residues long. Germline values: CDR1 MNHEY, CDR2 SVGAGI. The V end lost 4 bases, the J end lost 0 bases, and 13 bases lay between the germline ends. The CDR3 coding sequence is TGTGCCAGCAGTTTTAGCGGACGTATCTCTGGAAACACCATATATTTT. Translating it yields CASSFSGRISGNTIYF.

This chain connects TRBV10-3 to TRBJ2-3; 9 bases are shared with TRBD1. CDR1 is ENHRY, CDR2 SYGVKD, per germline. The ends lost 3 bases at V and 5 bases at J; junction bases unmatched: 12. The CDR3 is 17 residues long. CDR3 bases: TGTGCCATCAGTGATGGTTTTGGGACAGGGTGGATAGATACGCAGTATTTT. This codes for CAISDGFGTGWIDTQYF.

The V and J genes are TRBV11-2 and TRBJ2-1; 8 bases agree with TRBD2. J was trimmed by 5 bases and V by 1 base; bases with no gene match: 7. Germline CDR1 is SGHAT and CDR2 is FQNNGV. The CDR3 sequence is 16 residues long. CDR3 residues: CASSLVGGRTDNEQFF. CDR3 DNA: TGTGCCAGCAGCTTAGTGGGCGGGAGGACGGACAATGAGCAGTTCTTC.

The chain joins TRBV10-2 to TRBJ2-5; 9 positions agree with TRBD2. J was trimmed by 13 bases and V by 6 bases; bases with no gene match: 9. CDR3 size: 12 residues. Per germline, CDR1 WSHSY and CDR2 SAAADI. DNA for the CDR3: TGCGCCAGCAGGGAATATAGCGGGAGTTCGTACTTC. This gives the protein CASREYSGSSYF.

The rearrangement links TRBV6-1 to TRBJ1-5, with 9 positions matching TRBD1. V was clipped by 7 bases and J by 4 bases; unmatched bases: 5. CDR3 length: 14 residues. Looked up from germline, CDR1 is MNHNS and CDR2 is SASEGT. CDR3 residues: CASTPGTGNQPQHF. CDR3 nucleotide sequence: TGTGCCAGCACCCCCGGGACAGGGAATCAGCCCCAGCATTTT.

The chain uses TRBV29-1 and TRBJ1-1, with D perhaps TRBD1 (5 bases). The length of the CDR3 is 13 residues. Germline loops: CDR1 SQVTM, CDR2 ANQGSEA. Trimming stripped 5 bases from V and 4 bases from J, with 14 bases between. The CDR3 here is CSVKNRGSTEAFF. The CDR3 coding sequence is TGCAGCGTTAAAAATAGGGGTTCCACTGAAGCTTTCTTT.

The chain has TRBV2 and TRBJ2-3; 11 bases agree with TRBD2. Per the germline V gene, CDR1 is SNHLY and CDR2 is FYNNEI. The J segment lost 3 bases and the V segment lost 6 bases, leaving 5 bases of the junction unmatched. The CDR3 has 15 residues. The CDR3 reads CASRRLAGITDTQYF. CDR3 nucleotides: TGTGCCAGCAGGCGACTAGCGGGAATAACAGATACGCAGTATTTT.

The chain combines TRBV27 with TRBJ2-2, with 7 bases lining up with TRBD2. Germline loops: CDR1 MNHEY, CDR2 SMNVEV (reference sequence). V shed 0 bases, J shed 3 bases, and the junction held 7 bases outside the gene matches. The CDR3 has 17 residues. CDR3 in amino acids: CASSLSPRLADTGELFF. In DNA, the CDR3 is TGTGCCAGCAGTTTATCCCCACGACTAGCAGACACCGGGGAGCTGTTTTTT.

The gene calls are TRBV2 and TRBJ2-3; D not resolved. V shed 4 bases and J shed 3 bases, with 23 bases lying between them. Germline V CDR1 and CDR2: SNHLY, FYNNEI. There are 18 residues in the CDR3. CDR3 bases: TGTGCCAGCAGTGTGGGCAACCCGGGTCCCCTAGGGACAGATACGCAGTATTTT. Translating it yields CASSVGNPGPLGTDTQYF.